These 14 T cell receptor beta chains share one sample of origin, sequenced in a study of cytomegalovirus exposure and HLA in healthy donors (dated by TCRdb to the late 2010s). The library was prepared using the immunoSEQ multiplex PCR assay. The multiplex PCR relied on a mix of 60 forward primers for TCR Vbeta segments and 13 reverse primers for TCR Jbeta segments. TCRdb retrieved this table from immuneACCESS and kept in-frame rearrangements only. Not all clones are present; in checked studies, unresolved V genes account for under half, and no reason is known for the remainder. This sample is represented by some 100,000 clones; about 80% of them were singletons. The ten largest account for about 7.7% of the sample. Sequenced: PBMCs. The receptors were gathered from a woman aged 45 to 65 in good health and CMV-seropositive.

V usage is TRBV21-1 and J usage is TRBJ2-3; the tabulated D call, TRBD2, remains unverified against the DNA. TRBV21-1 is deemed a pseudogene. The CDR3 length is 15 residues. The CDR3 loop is CASSKGLRRADTQYF. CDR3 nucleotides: TGTGCCAGCAGCAAGGGACTAAGGAGAGCGGATACGCAGTATTTT.

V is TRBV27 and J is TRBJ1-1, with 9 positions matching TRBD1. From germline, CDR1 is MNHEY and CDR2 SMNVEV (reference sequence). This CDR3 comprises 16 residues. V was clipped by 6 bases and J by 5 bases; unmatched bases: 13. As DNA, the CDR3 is TGTGCCAGCAGCCTTGGGTGGGGGACAGGGTATACTGAAGCTTTCTTT. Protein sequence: CASSLGWGTGYTEAFF.

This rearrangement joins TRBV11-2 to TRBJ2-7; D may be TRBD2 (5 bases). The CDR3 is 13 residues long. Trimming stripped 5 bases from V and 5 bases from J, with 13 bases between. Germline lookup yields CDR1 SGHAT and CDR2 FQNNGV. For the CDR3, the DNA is TGTGCCAGCAGCCCCTTGCGAGGGCACGAGCAGTACTTC. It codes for CASSPLRGHEQYF.

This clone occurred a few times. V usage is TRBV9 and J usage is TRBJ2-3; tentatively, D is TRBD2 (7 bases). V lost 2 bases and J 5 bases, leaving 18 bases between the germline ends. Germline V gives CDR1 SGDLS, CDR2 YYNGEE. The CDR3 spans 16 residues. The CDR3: CASSVGGGSPGDTQYF. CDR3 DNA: TGTGCCAGCAGCGTGGGGGGCGGGAGTCCCGGAGATACGCAGTATTTT.

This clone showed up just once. Written as DNA, the CDR3 is TGTGCCAGCAGCGTAGAAGCGAACACTGAAGCTTTCTTT. It translates to CASSVEANTEAFF. The rearrangement links TRBV9 to TRBJ1-1; D unresolved. The CDR3 has 13 amino acids. Germline V gives CDR1 SGDLS, CDR2 YYNGEE. V was pared by 0 bases and J by 1 base, with 4 bases between.

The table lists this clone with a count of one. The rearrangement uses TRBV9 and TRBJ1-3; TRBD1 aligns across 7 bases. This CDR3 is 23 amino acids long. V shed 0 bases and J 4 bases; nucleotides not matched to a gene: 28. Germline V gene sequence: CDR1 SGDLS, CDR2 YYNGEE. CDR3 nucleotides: TGTGCCAGCAGCGTAGCCGGGTTGATAATAGGGGGCCCACCCGGCTTGGGAGGAAACACCATATATTTT. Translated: CASSVAGLIIGGPPGLGGNTIYF.

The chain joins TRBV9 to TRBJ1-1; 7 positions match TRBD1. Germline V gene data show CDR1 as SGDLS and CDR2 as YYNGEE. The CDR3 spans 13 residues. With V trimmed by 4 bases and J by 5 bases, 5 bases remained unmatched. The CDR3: CASSTKQGTEAFF. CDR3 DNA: TGTGCCAGCAGCACCAAACAGGGGACTGAAGCTTTCTTT.

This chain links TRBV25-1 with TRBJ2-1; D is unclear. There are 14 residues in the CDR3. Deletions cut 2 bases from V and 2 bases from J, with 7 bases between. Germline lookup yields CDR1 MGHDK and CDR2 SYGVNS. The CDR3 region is CASSEPETYNEQFF. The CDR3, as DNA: TGTGCCAGCAGTGAACCTGAGACCTACAATGAGCAGTTCTTC.

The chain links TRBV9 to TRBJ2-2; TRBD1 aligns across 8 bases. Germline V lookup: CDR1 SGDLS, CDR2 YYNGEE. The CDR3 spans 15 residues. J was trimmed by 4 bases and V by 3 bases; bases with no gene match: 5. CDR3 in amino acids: CASSATGEVTGELFF. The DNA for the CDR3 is TGTGCCAGCAGCGCGACAGGGGAGGTCACCGGGGAGCTGTTTTTT.

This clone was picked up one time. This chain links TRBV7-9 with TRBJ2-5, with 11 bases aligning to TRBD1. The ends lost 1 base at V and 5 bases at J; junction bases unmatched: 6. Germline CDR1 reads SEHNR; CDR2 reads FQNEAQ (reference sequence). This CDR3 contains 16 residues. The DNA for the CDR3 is TGTGCCAGCAGCTTAGGCCCCCGGGACAGGGGGGAGACCCAGTACTTC. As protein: CASSLGPRDRGETQYF.

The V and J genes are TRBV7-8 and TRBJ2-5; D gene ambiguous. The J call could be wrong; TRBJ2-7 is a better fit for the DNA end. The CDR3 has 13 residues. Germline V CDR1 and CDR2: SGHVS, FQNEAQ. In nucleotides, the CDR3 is TGTGCCAGCAGCCTCCCTTGGGGCTACGAGCAGTACTTC. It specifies CASSLPWGYEQYF.

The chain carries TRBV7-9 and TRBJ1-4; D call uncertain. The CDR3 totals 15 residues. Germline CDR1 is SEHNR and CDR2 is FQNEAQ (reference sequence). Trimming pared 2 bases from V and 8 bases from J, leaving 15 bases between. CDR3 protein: CASSLTGKIGEKLFF. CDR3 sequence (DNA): TGTGCCAGCAGCTTAACGGGGAAAATTGGAGAAAAACTGTTTTTT.

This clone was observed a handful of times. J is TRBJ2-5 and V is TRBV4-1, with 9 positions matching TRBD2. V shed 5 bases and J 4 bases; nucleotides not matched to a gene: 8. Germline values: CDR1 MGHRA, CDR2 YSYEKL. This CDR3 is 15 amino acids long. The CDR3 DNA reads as TGCGCCAGCAGCTTTCGCGGGGGGGCCGGAGAGACCCAGTACTTC. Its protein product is CASSFRGGAGETQYF.

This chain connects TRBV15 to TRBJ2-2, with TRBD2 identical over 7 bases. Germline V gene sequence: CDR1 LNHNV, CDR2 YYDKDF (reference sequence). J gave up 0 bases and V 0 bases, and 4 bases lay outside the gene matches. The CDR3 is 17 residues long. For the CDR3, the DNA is TGTGCCACCAGCAGAGATCGGGGGGTCGCGAACACCGGGGAGCTGTTTTTT. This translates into CATSRDRGVANTGELFF.